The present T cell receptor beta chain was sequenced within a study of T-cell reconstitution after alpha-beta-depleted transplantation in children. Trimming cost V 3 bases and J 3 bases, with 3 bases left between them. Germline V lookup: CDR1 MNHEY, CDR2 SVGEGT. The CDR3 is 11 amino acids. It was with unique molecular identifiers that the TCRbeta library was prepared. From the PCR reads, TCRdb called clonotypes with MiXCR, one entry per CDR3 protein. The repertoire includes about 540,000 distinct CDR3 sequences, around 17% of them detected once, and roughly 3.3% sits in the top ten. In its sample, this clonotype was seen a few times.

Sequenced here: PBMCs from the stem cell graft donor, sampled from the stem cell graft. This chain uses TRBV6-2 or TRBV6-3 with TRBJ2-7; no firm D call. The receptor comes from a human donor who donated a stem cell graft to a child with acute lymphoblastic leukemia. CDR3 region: CASSYFYEQYF. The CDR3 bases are TGTGCCAGCAGTTATTTCTACGAGCAGTACTTC.